The clone carrying this T cell receptor beta chain was detected once. Primers used in a second PCR of roughly 6 to 11 cycles were a sample-barcoded 5' primer and a J-beta primer mix. MiXCR, run by TCRdb on the 5' RACE reads, gives a single entry per CDR3 protein. The sample consists of about 1.4 million distinct CDR3 sequences, around 59% of them appearing once. These data come from a study of blood T cells in healthy people across ages. Per germline, CDR1 SGHKS and CDR2 YYEKEE (reference sequence). The V and J ends lost 4 bases and 3 bases, in that order; junction bases with no gene match: 4. The CDR3 is 13 amino acids.

The receptor was derived from a man aged 18 to 30 in good health. Sequencing input: blood. The gene calls are TRBV5-5 and TRBJ2-7, with 7 bases matching TRBD1. CDR3 sequence (DNA): TGTGCCAGCAGCGTGGGACAGTTCTACGAGCAGTACTTC. Translated: CASSVGQFYEQYF.